Following are 28 T cell receptor beta chains from one sample sequenced in a study of response to subunit inactivated influenza vaccine. TCRdb redid the calling of the RT-PCR reads with MiXCR, one entry per CDR3 protein. The sample records roughly 290,000 distinct CDR3 sequences, 21% being singletons. Specimen: PBMCs from blood, collected 21 months after vaccination. All receptors come from a man aged 50 to 69 who received an inactivated influenza vaccine.

CDR3 sequence reads: CSVAVPPIYEQYF. CDR3 bases: TGCAGCGTTGCGGTCCCTCCGATTTACGAGCAGTACTTC. The rearrangement uses TRBV29-1 and TRBJ2-7; D gene ambiguous. This CDR3 contains 13 residues. With 4 bases removed from V and 4 bases from J, the gap between germline ends came to 14 bases. Germline loops: CDR1 SQVTM, CDR2 ANQGSEA.

The V and J genes are TRBV27 and TRBJ1-2; D possibly corresponds to TRBD1 (5 bases). In germline, CDR1 is MNHEY, CDR2 SMNVEV (reference sequence). The germline V and J ends were trimmed by 6 bases and 2 bases, with 13 bases remaining between them. The CDR3 extends over 14 amino acids. This chain's CDR3 is CASREYGGNYGYTF. The CDR3 DNA is TGTGCCAGCAGAGAGTACGGGGGGAACTATGGCTACACCTTC.

The V and J genes are TRBV7-9 and TRBJ2-1; D not resolved. Deletions cut 1 base from V and 6 bases from J, with 13 bases between. From germline, CDR1 is SEHNR and CDR2 FQNEAQ (reference sequence). The CDR3 has 15 residues. The CDR3 sequence is CASSLGRRLSNEQFF. CDR3 nucleotide sequence: TGTGCCAGCAGCTTAGGTCGTAGGCTGAGCAATGAGCAGTTCTTC.

This clonotype occurred a few times. This chain connects TRBV20-1 to TRBJ1-6; D unresolved. The germline gives CDR1 DFQATT, CDR2 SNEGSKA (reference sequence). There are 14 residues in the CDR3. V was cut by 1 base and J by 7 bases, with 11 bases left in between. The CDR3 here is CSARVPSPNSPLHF. The CDR3 nucleotides are TGCAGTGCTAGAGTCCCGTCCCCAAATTCACCCCTCCACTTT.

This clonotype was detected only a few times. This chain links TRBV28 with TRBJ2-3, with D maybe TRBD1 (5 bases). The V gene's germline CDR1 is MDHEN and CDR2 SYDVKM. V lost 4 bases to trimming and J lost 0 bases, with 11 bases between them. The CDR3 sequence is 15 residues long. In nucleotides, the CDR3 is TGTGCCAGCAGTTCCAGGGTATTGAGCACAGATACGCAGTATTTT. As protein: CASSSRVLSTDTQYF.

The chain links TRBV5-1 to TRBJ2-3; 9 positions match TRBD2. Trimming cost V 2 bases and J 1 base; bases outside gene matches: 5. CDR1 SGHRS and CDR2 YFSETQ come from the germline V gene. The CDR3 is made up of 16 amino acids. CDR3 nucleotide sequence: TGCGCCAGCAGCTTTGGGACTAGCTTACGCACAGATACGCAGTATTTT. Its protein is CASSFGTSLRTDTQYF. Together with reference TRBV5-1 and TRBJ2-3, the CDR3 gives the full variable domain: KAGVTQTPRYLIKTRGQQVTLSCSPISGHRSVSWYQQTPGQGLQFLFEYFSETQRNKGNFPGRFSGRQFSNSRSEMNVSTLELGDSALYLCASSFGTSLRTDTQYFGPGTRLTVL.

The chain combines TRBV7-2 with TRBJ2-3, with D possibly TRBD2 on 6 matching bases. CDR1 SGHTA and CDR2 FQGNSA come from the germline V gene. The V end was cut by 0 bases, the J end by 1 base, with 11 bases between. The CDR3 length is 16 residues. CDR3 protein: CASSLAVASGTDTQYF. CDR3 coding DNA: TGTGCCAGCAGCTTAGCCGTGGCTAGCGGCACAGATACGCAGTATTTT.

The chain joins TRBV28 to TRBJ1-1; D is unresolved. Germline V CDR1 and CDR2: MDHEN, SYDVKM. V dropped 4 bases and J dropped 1 base, with 13 bases sitting between them. The CDR3 is 15 residues long. In nucleotides, the CDR3 is TGTGCCAGCAGTTGGGTCGGATTAGGGAACACTGAAGCTTTCTTT. As protein: CASSWVGLGNTEAFF.

V gene TRBV6-2 or TRBV6-3 combines with J gene TRBJ2-4; D not resolved. The CDR3 is 16 residues long. Germline CDR1 is MNHEY and CDR2 is SVGEGT. Trimming shortened V by 2 bases and J by 0 bases, and 11 bases separated the two germline ends. This chain's CDR3 is CASSYVVGVAKNIQYF. The CDR3 region has the DNA TGTGCCAGCAGTTACGTCGTAGGTGTAGCCAAAAACATTCAGTACTTC.

This clonotype turned up a few times. V gene TRBV15 combines with J gene TRBJ1-5; TRBD1 matches at 8 bases. The CDR3 is 14 amino acids. The trim removed 3 bases at V and 7 bases at J, leaving 5 bases unmatched. CDR1 and CDR2 from the germline V gene are LNHNV and YYDKDF (reference sequence). The CDR3 protein is CATSRMDREQPQHF. CDR3 sequence (DNA): TGTGCCACCAGCAGGATGGACAGGGAACAGCCCCAGCATTTT.

This clonotype was found many times. The chain has TRBV6-5 and TRBJ1-5; TRBD1 is a possible D gene (5 bases). The V gene's germline CDR1 is MNHEY and CDR2 SVGAGI. V was pared by 2 bases and J by 4 bases, with 6 bases between. The CDR3 has 13 residues. In DNA, the CDR3 is TGTGCCAGCAGTTACGGGGGGAATCAGCCCCAGCATTTT. Its translation is CASSYGGNQPQHF.

This clonotype was observed a handful of times. The chain recombines TRBV12-3 or TRBV12-4 with TRBJ1-4; 7 bases are a match to TRBD1. The CDR3 covers 13 residues. With V trimmed by 5 bases and J by 4 bases, 1 base remained unmatched. CDR3 amino acids: CASSGQVNEKLFF. The CDR3 DNA is TGTGCCAGCAGTGGACAGGTTAATGAAAAACTGTTTTTT.

This chain links TRBV20-1 with TRBJ2-3; D perhaps matches TRBD2 (5 bases). The length of the CDR3 is 14 residues. The V end lost 6 bases, the J end lost 3 bases, and 16 bases lay between the germline ends. From germline, CDR1 is DFQATT and CDR2 SNEGSKA (reference sequence). CDR3 protein: CSAEIRGGTDTQYF. DNA of the CDR3: TGCAGTGCCGAAATCCGGGGTGGGACAGATACGCAGTATTTT.

The chain links TRBV20-1 to TRBJ2-1; the D is unclear. CDR3 length: 11 amino acids. Germline V gene sequence: CDR1 DFQATT, CDR2 SNEGSKA (reference sequence). The germline V and J ends were trimmed by 5 bases and 6 bases, with 8 bases remaining between them. The CDR3 nucleotides read TGCAGTGCTCAACGGATCAATGAGCAGTTCTTC. The encoded protein is CSAQRINEQFF.

This clonotype was found once. The V and J genes are TRBV5-1 and TRBJ2-3, with 10 bases identical to TRBD2. J gave up 0 bases and V 9 bases, and 10 bases lay outside the gene matches. This CDR3 comprises 16 residues. Germline CDR1 SGHRS, CDR2 YFSETQ. CDR3 protein: CATGAGGFPSTDTQYF. The CDR3, as DNA: TGCGCCACCGGAGCGGGGGGGTTTCCTAGCACAGATACGCAGTATTTT.

The rearrangement uses TRBV12-3 or TRBV12-4 and TRBJ2-3; D is ambiguous. The CDR3 has 11 residues. Between the trimmed V and J ends, which lost 6 bases and 7 bases, there was a span of 8 bases. The DNA for the CDR3 is TGTGCCAGCAGCCTTTCAAATACGCAGTATTTT. It yields the protein CASSLSNTQYF.

This clonotype was seen only a few times. This sequence joins TRBV7-2 and TRBJ1-4, with no clear D. The ends were cut back, 5 bases at V and 8 bases at J, with 9 bases in the middle. Germline loops: CDR1 SGHTA, CDR2 FQGNSA. The CDR3 contains 12 residues. This CDR3 is CASSAFGEKLFF. The CDR3 region has the DNA TGTGCCAGCAGCGCTTTCGGCGAAAAACTGTTTTTT.

This clonotype occurred many times. V usage is TRBV3-1 and J usage is TRBJ1-2; no definite D call. Germline V lookup: CDR1 LGHDT, CDR2 YNNKEL (reference sequence). V lost 4 bases to trimming and J lost 5 bases, with 14 bases between them. The CDR3 extends over 14 amino acids. The CDR3 coding sequence is TGTGCCAGCAGCCCCCGCTCGGGGATATATGGCTACACCTTC. Translated, it gives CASSPRSGIYGYTF. Filled out from reference TRBV3-1 and TRBJ1-2, the complete variable domain reads DTAVSQTPKYLVTQMGNDKSIKCEQNLGHDTMYWYKQDSKKFLKIMFSYNNKELIINETVPNRFSPKSPDKAHLNLHINSLELGDSAVYFCASSPRSGIYGYTFGSGTRLTVV.

The V and J genes are TRBV7-2 and TRBJ1-3, with D perhaps matching TRBD1 (6 bases). CDR1 is SGHTA, CDR2 FQGNSA, per germline. Trimming took off 0 bases at V and 4 bases at J, with 10 bases between the two ends. The CDR3 contains 15 residues. The CDR3 is CASSLAWGPGNTIYF. The CDR3 DNA is TGTGCCAGCAGCTTAGCTTGGGGGCCCGGAAACACCATATATTTT.

This clonotype has ten or more counts. The rearrangement uses TRBV20-1 and TRBJ1-2; TRBD1 is a possible D gene (5 bases). There are 12 residues in the CDR3. Per the germline V gene, CDR1 is DFQATT and CDR2 is SNEGSKA (reference sequence). V was clipped by 3 bases and J by 7 bases, with 12 bases between them. The CDR3 region has the DNA TGCAGTGCTAGTAACACAGGACCTGGCTACACCTTC. It translates to CSASNTGPGYTF.

This clonotype was picked up a small number of times. CDR3 nucleotides: TGTGCCAGCAGCTTAGGGGCGACAGCCACTGAAGCTTTCTTT. It specifies CASSLGATATEAFF. This rearrangement joins TRBV7-9 to TRBJ1-1; weak D call: TRBD1 (5 bases). CDR3 length: 14 amino acids. Germline CDR1 reads SEHNR; CDR2 reads FQNEAQ (reference sequence). V lost 1 base to trimming and J lost 4 bases, with 10 bases between them.

This clonotype was detected once. This rearrangement joins TRBV7-2 to TRBJ1-1; TRBD1 matches at 10 bases. After removal of 1 base from V and 10 bases from J, the junction contained 9 bases not matched to a gene. The CDR3 covers 15 residues. Germline V lookup: CDR1 SGHTA, CDR2 FQGNSA. CDR3 protein: CASSLETGTGALAFF. The CDR3 DNA reads as TGTGCCAGCAGCTTAGAAACCGGGACAGGGGCCCTAGCTTTCTTT.

There are a few counts of this clonotype. The chain couples TRBV6-2 or TRBV6-3 to TRBJ2-4; TRBD2 aligns across 7 bases. The germline gives CDR1 MNHEY, CDR2 SVGEGT. The CDR3 spans 16 residues. V trimming: 7 bases; J trimming: 2 bases; junction bases outside the gene matches: 11. In DNA, the CDR3 is TGTGCCAGCACCACGGACCAGGGAGGGCCCAAAAACATTCAGTACTTC. Translating gives CASTTDQGGPKNIQYF.

The V call is TRBV19, the J call TRBJ2-1, with 7 bases aligning to TRBD1. The CDR3 totals 15 residues. Germline CDR1 and CDR2: LNHDA and SQIVND (reference sequence). Trimming cost V 6 bases and J 2 bases; bases outside gene matches: 7. The CDR3 DNA sequence: TGTGCCAGTAGGAAGTCCGGGACAGCCTACAATGAGCAGTTCTTC. It specifies CASRKSGTAYNEQFF.

The chain couples TRBV30 to TRBJ2-3; D may be TRBD2 (6 bases). Germline assignment: CDR1 GTSNPN and CDR2 SVGIG (reference sequence). The CDR3 extends over 14 amino acids. V lost 0 bases to trimming and J lost 4 bases, with 11 bases between them. This chain's CDR3 is CAWSVDGGADTQYF. CDR3 in DNA: TGTGCCTGGAGTGTCGACGGAGGGGCAGATACGCAGTATTTT.

This chain links TRBV12-3 or TRBV12-4 with TRBJ1-2; 7 nucleotides agree with TRBD1. The V and J ends lost 6 bases and 5 bases, in that order; junction bases with no gene match: 15. The CDR3 runs 16 residues. The CDR3: CASSPDRTLPVYGYTF. CDR3 sequence (DNA): TGTGCCAGCAGCCCGGACAGGACATTACCCGTTTATGGCTACACCTTC.

This clonotype was observed a handful of times. This chain joins TRBV9 and TRBJ2-2; no clear D. V lost 0 bases and J lost 6, with 3 bases in between. Looked up from germline, CDR1 is SGDLS and CDR2 is YYNGEE. The CDR3 is 12 residues long. DNA of the CDR3: TGTGCCAGCAGCGTAGTGGCCGGGGAGCTGTTTTTT. Protein sequence: CASSVVAGELFF.

The chain has TRBV20-1 and TRBJ1-1; TRBD1 matches at 9 bases. This CDR3 is built from 16 residues. V trimming: 0 bases; J trimming: 0 bases; junction bases outside the gene matches: 5. Germline CDR1 and CDR2: DFQATT and SNEGSKA (reference sequence). The CDR3 region has the DNA TGCAGTGCTAGAGATGCCGGACAGGGGATGAACACTGAAGCTTTCTTT. It yields the protein CSARDAGQGMNTEAFF.